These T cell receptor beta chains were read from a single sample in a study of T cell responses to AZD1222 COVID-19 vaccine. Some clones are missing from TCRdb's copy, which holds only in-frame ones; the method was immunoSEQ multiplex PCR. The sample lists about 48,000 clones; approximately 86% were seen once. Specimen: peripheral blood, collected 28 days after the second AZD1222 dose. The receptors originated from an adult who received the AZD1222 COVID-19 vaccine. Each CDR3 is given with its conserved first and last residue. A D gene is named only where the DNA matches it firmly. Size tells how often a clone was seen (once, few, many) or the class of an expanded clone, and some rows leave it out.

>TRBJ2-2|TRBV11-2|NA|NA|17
CASSPDLGLGAAGELFF
TGTGCCAGCAGCCCGGATCTTGGGTTAGGCGCTGCCGGGGAGCTGTTTTTT
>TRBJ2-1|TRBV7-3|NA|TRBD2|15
CASSPPSGSRNEQFF
TGTGCCAGCAGCCCCCCAAGCGGGAGCCGGAATGAGCAGTTCTTC
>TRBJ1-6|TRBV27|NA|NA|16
CASSSGPRKRNSPLHF
TGTGCCAGCAGCTCCGGGCCACGGAAAAGGAATTCACCCCTCCACTTT
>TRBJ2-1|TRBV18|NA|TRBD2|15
CASSPRTSAYNEQFF
TGTGCCAGCTCACCCCGGACTAGCGCCTACAATGAGCAGTTCTTC
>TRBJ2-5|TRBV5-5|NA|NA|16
CASSLWSASPQETQYF
TGTGCCAGCAGCTTGTGGAGCGCCTCCCCTCAAGAGACCCAGTACTTC
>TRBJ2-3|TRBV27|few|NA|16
CASSLSISRARDTQYF
TGTGCCAGCAGTTTATCGATTTCCAGGGCCCGAGATACGCAGTATTTT
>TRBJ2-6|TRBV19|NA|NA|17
CASMGAGQSSGANVLTF
TGTGCCAGTATGGGTGCAGGCCAAAGCTCTGGGGCCAACGTCCTGACTTTC
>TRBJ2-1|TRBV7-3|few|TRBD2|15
CASSLGLADVDEQFF
TGTGCCAGCAGCTTAGGGCTAGCGGACGTGGATGAGCAGTTCTTC
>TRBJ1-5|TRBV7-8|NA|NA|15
CASSPIGGINQPQHF
TGTGCCAGCAGCCCTATTGGAGGGATCAATCAGCCCCAGCATTTT
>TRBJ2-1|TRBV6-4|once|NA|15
CASSDLTGPTGEQFF
TGTGCCAGCAGTGACTTAACAGGACCCACCGGTGAGCAGTTCTTC
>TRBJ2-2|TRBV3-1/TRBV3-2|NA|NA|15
CASSRTGTNTGELFF
TGTGCCAGCAGCCGAACCGGGACCAACACCGGGGAGCTGTTTTTT
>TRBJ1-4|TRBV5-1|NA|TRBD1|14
CASSFTGTDEKLFF
TGCGCCAGCAGCTTCACCGGGACAGATGAAAAACTGTTTTTT
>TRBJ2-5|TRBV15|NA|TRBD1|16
CATSTVYGTGEETQYF
TGTGCCACCAGCACAGTATACGGGACAGGGGAGGAGACCCAGTACTTC
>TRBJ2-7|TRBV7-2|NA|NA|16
CASSLGPAGNSYEQYF
TGTGCCAGCAGCTTAGGCCCGGCTGGGAACTCCTACGAGCAGTACTTC
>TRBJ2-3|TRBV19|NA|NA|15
CASSILQTRGDTQYF
TGTGCCAGTAGTATATTACAAACTAGAGGGGATACGCAGTATTTT
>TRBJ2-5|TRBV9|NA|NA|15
CASSVDLGVSETQYF
TGTGCCAGCAGCGTTGACCTTGGGGTCTCCGAGACCCAGTACTTC
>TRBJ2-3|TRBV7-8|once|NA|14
CASSSEHGADTQYF
TGTGCCAGCAGCTCCGAACATGGCGCAGATACGCAGTATTTT
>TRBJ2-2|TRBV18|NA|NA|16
CASSPSTRVRTGELFF
TGTGCCAGCTCACCAAGTACGAGGGTTCGGACCGGGGAGCTGTTTTTT
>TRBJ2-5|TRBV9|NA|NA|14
CASSVEEYQETQYF
TGTGCCAGCAGCGTGGAGGAGTACCAAGAGACCCAGTACTTC
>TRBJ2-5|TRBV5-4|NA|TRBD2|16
CASSLLAGGLQETQYF
TGTGCCAGCAGCCTACTAGCGGGAGGACTTCAAGAGACCCAGTACTTC
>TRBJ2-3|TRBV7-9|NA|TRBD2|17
CASSLGTSVSSTDTQYF
TGTGCCAGCAGCCTCGGGACTAGCGTTTCTAGCACAGATACGCAGTATTTT
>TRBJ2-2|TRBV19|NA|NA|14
CASTTGRDTGELFF
TGTGCCAGTACGACAGGGAGGGACACCGGGGAGCTGTTTTTT
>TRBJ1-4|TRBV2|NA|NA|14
CASRSPATNEKLFF
TGTGCCAGCAGGTCACCCGCAACTAATGAAAAACTGTTTTTT
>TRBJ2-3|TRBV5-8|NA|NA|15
CASRHPGGGTDTQYF
TGTGCCAGCCGCCACCCGGGGGGCGGAACAGATACGCAGTATTTT
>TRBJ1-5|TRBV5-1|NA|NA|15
CASSLDSGEAQPQHF
TGCGCCAGCAGCTTGGACTCAGGGGAGGCTCAGCCCCAGCATTTT
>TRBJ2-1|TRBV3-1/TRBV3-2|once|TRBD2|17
CASSQNPSGRGYNEQFF
TGTGCCAGCAGCCAAAATCCCAGCGGGAGGGGATACAATGAGCAGTTCTTC
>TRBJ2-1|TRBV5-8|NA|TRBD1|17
CASSLEGQGSSYNEQFF
TGTGCCAGCAGCTTGGAGGGACAGGGAAGCTCCTACAATGAGCAGTTCTTC
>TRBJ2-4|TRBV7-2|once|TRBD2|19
CASSLAPSGRAGTKNIQYF
TGTGCCAGCAGCTTAGCGCCTAGCGGGAGGGCCGGGACCAAAAACATTCAGTACTTC
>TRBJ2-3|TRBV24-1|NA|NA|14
CATSGGGGTDTQYF
TGTGCCACCAGTGGTGGAGGGGGCACAGATACGCAGTATTTT
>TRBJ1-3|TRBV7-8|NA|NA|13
CASSLVAWNTIYF
TGTGCCAGCAGCTTGGTTGCCTGGAACACCATATATTTT
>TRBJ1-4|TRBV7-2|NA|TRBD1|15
CASSAGGATNEKLFF
TGTGCCAGCAGCGCAGGGGGCGCGACTAATGAAAAACTGTTTTTT
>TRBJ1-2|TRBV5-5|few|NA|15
CASSLAAGRDYGYTF
TGTGCCAGCAGCTTGGCGGCAGGGCGGGACTATGGCTACACCTTC
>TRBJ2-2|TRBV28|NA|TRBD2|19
CASSFIPASGFANTGELFF
TGTGCCAGCAGTTTCATTCCCGCTAGCGGCTTCGCGAACACCGGGGAGCTGTTTTTT
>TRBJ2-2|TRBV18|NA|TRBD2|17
CASSPPVAGGGTGELFF
TGTGCCAGCTCACCACCAGTCGCGGGAGGTGGTACCGGGGAGCTGTTTTTT
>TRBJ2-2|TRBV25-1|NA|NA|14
CASRGLTNTGELFF
TGTGCCAGCAGGGGACTGACGAACACCGGGGAGCTGTTTTTT
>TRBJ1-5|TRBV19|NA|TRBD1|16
CASSRGRQGDGQPQHF
TGTGCCAGTAGTAGGGGTAGACAGGGAGATGGTCAGCCCCAGCATTTT
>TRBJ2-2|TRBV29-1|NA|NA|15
CSVEDPRLGAGELFF
TGCAGCGTTGAAGATCCCCGCCTAGGGGCCGGGGAGCTGTTTTTT
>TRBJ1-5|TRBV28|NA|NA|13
CASSPDSNQPQHF
TGTGCCAGCAGTCCCGACAGCAATCAGCCCCAGCATTTT